The T cell receptor (beta chain) under discussion was sequenced for a study of OX40 agonist ivuxolimab in advanced cancers. Study background: Partial responses, seen in three patients, involved one hepatocellular carcinoma and two cutaneous melanomas.

Comments on this clone: Its target is unknown.

The germline V gene encodes CDR1 WNHNN and CDR2 SYGVQD (reference sequence). The CDR3 totals 15 residues. Trimming took 7 bases from V and 3 from J; bases not matched to a gene: 6. The study, taken as a whole, reports: At 0.1 to 3.0 mg/kg and by week 6, clonal expansion occurred in CD4+ and CD8+ blood T cells. Expanded clones were, on average, more numerous in CD8+ T cells than in CD4+. The authors also found low normalized T-cell clonal expansion in some nonresponders.

TCRdb's copy holds only in-frame clones and misses some; the assay was immunoSEQ multiplex PCR. The sample gives 35,000 to 40,000 clones, approximately 86% of which show up once; approximately 7.3% is in the top ten. The TCR sequence derives from an adult with an advanced solid tumor such as melanoma, head and neck, liver or kidney cancer. The sequences come from CD4+ or CD8+ T cells sorted from blood, collected in a trial of the OX40 agonist ivuxolimab. This chain links TRBV10-1 with TRBJ2-2, with TRBD2 identical over 9 bases. The CDR3 protein is CASTPGLADTGELFF. As DNA, the CDR3 is TGCGCCAGCACCCCGGGACTAGCTGACACCGGGGAGCTGTTTTTT.